One and the same sample provided the 12 T cell receptor beta chains below, sequenced in a study of blood T cells in healthy people across ages. It was with a sample-barcoded 5' primer and a J-beta primer mix that a second PCR of roughly 7 to 12 cycles was run. TCRdb reprocessed the 5' RACE reads with MiXCR, giving one entry per CDR3 protein. The data show approximately 780,000 distinct CDR3 sequences, roughly 26% seen once. These data also formed part of another study, on T cells of mothers and their children.

The specimen sequenced was blood. The receptors here all came from a boy younger than 18 in good health.

The sample holds a few counts of this clonotype. The rearrangement links TRBV10-2 to TRBJ2-5; D might be TRBD1 (7 bases). The CDR3 length is 15 residues. Deletions cut 3 bases from V and 2 bases from J, with 13 bases between. Germline CDR1 WSHSY, CDR2 SAAADI. CDR3 loop: CASSDVQGGQETQYF. CDR3 sequence (DNA): TGCGCCAGCAGTGATGTCCAGGGGGGTCAAGAGACCCAGTACTTC.

This chain connects TRBV4-1 to TRBJ2-7; D is perhaps TRBD1 or TRBD2 (5 bases each). CDR1 MGHRA and CDR2 YSYEKL come from the germline V gene. V lost 0 bases, J lost 2 bases, and 17 bases lay in between. The length of the CDR3 is 17 residues. In nucleotides, the CDR3 is TGCGCCAGCAGCCAAGATGAAGGGACGGTGGTCCCCTACGAGCAGTACTTC. Amino acid sequence: CASSQDEGTVVPYEQYF.

Turning to this clonotype: The junction departs from germline at one end; a sequencing error may be responsible. This sequence joins TRBV12-3 or TRBV12-4 and TRBJ1-5, with 9 bases lining up with TRBD1. The CDR3 totals 16 residues. CDR3 nucleotide sequence: TGTGCCAGCAGCCAAACCGCCGGGACAGGGAAACAGCCTCAGCATTTT. This gives the protein CASSQTAGTGKQPQHF.

This clonotype was found a few times. J is TRBJ2-4 and V is TRBV3-1; weak D call: TRBD1 (6 bases). V dropped 1 base and J dropped 1 base, with 14 bases sitting between them. The CDR3 length is 17 residues. Germline V gene lookup returns CDR1 LGHDT and CDR2 YNNKEL (reference sequence). The CDR3 sequence: CASSQGVGAVAKNIQYF. CDR3 in DNA: TGTGCCAGCAGCCAAGGGGTGGGGGCCGTGGCCAAAAACATTCAGTACTTC.

There are a few counts of this clonotype. The chain carries TRBV7-9 and TRBJ1-1; D is perhaps TRBD1 (5 bases). CDR3 length: 15 amino acids. Trimming removed 5 bases at V and 0 bases at J, with 13 bases between. Looked up from germline, CDR1 is SEHNR and CDR2 is FQNEAQ (reference sequence). The CDR3 DNA reads as TGTGCCAGCAGCCTAAGACAGACCATGAACACTGAAGCTTTCTTT. Protein product: CASSLRQTMNTEAFF.

The V gene is TRBV12-3 or TRBV12-4, the J gene TRBJ2-2; weak D call: TRBD1 (5 bases). Trimming removed 1 base at V and 3 bases at J, with 9 bases between. The CDR3 runs 15 residues. The CDR3 is CASSLVSGYTGELFF. In nucleotides, the CDR3 is TGTGCCAGCAGTTTAGTCTCAGGGTACACCGGGGAGCTGTTTTTT.

The rearrangement uses TRBV9 and TRBJ2-3; TRBD2 aligns across 7 bases. CDR1 is SGDLS, CDR2 YYNGEE, per germline. V trimming: 4 bases; J trimming: 3 bases; junction bases outside the gene matches: 14. The CDR3 spans 17 residues. The CDR3 loop reads CASSPRTLANPTDTQYF. CDR3 DNA sequence: TGTGCCAGCAGCCCCCGGACACTAGCGAACCCTACAGATACGCAGTATTTT.

This clonotype occurred a few times. V gene TRBV5-1 combines with J gene TRBJ2-5, with 10 bases that match TRBD2. The J segment lost 2 bases and the V segment lost 8 bases, leaving 3 bases of the junction unmatched. The CDR3 spans 13 residues. Germline V gene lookup returns CDR1 SGHRS and CDR2 YFSETQ. The CDR3 here is CASLLAGQETQYF. The CDR3 DNA sequence: TGCGCCAGTTTACTAGCGGGACAAGAGACCCAGTACTTC.

The chain employs TRBV6-2 or TRBV6-3 and TRBJ2-7, with D perhaps assigned TRBD1 or TRBD2 (5 bases each). Deletions cut 2 bases from V and 0 bases from J, with 8 bases between. The germline V gene has CDR1 MNHEY and CDR2 SVGEGT. The CDR3 length is 14 residues. CDR3 in amino acids: CASSYRGTSYEQYF. The CDR3 nucleotides read TGTGCCAGCAGTTACCGGGGCACCTCCTACGAGCAGTACTTC.

In its sample, this clonotype was seen a few times. V is TRBV18 and J is TRBJ1-1, with D maybe TRBD1 (6 bases). CDR1 is KGHSH, CDR2 LQKENI, per germline. V lost 6 bases to trimming and J lost 3 bases, with 14 bases between them. The CDR3 extends over 14 amino acids. This CDR3 is CASSPRTEHTEAFF. Here the CDR3 DNA reads TGTGCCAGCTCGCCTCGGACAGAGCACACTGAAGCTTTCTTT.

V and J are TRBV7-3 and TRBJ1-6, with a weak D call TRBD1 (5 bases). Germline CDR1 reads SGHTA; CDR2 reads FQGTGA. The CDR3 loop spans 17 amino acids. V was cut by 2 bases and J by 10 bases, with 21 bases left in between. The CDR3 DNA sequence: TGTGCCAGCAGCTTACTCCCACGGGGGAGGGTCGGCTCACCCCTCCACTTT. The encoded protein is CASSLLPRGRVGSPLHF.

A few counts support this clonotype. This chain connects TRBV4-1 to TRBJ1-4; maybe TRBD1 (6 bases). Between the trimmed V and J ends, which lost 1 base and 8 bases, there was a span of 14 bases. The germline gives CDR1 MGHRA, CDR2 YSYEKL. This CDR3 comprises 15 residues. CDR3 protein: CASSQATGLNEKLFF. The DNA for the CDR3 is TGCGCCAGCAGCCAAGCGACAGGTCTCAACGAAAAACTGTTTTTT.